The clone carrying this T cell receptor (beta chain) has just a few counts. Antigen: not known. Deletions cut 6 bases from V and 4 bases from J, with 16 bases between. The length of the CDR3 is 15 residues. This entry comes from a study of post-analysis software for immune sequencing data. Broader study findings: Five or six TRBV segments were more frequent in patients than controls; TRBV5-6, TRBV5-1 and TRBV20-1 belonged to this group.

Unique molecular identifiers were carried by the TCR beta cDNA libraries. TCRdb re-called the PCR reads through MiXCR, storing one row per CDR3 protein. The sample lists more than 450,000 distinct CDR3 sequences, roughly 40% seen once, with more than 1.5% in the top ten. The rearrangement links TRBV12-3 or TRBV12-4 to TRBJ2-1; maybe TRBD2 (5 bases). This clonotype was sampled from a girl aged 10 to 17 with multiple sclerosis. Material: blood. CDR3 amino acids: CASSRRRRAYNEQFF. CDR3 in DNA: TGTGCCAGCAGCCGCCGGCGGCGGGCGTACAATGAGCAGTTCTTC.